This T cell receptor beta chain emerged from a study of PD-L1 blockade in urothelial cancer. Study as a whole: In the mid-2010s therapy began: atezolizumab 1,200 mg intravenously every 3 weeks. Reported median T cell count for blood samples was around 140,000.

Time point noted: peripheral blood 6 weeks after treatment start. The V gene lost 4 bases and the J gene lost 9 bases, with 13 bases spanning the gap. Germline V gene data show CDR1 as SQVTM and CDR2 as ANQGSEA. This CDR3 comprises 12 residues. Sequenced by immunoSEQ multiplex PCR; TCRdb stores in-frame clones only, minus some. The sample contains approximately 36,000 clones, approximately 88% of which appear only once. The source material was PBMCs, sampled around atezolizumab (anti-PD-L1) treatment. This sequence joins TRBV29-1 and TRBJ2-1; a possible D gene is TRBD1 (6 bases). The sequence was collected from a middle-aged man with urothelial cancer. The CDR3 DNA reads TGCAGCGTTGGTCAGGGGCTTAGTGAGCAGTTCTTC. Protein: CSVGQGLSEQFF.